These 21 T cell receptor beta chains were all obtained from the same sample, sequenced in a study of CD4 T cells in relation to SARS-CoV-2 and coronaviruses. These receptors are not linked to any known antigen. Measured with immunoSEQ multiplex PCR; TCRdb has only the in-frame clones, and not every one. The sample contains around 30,000 clones, more than 75% of which appear only once. The sample was memory CD4+ T cells from PBMCs, cultured in vitro. The receptor source for this set is an adult with COVID-19.

The chain joins TRBV19 to TRBJ1-3; tentatively, D is TRBD1 (5 bases). The V end lost 10 bases, the J end lost 6 bases, and 34 bases lay between the germline ends. CDR1 and CDR2 (germline): LNHDA, SQIVND (reference sequence). The CDR3 extends over 19 amino acids. Here the CDR3 reads CATMGYGSPPIREENTIYF. DNA of the CDR3: TGTGCCACCATGGGATACGGATCTCCGCCCATCAGGGAAGAAAACACCATATATTTT.

J is TRBJ1-6 and V is TRBV6-6; D is undetermined. The V end lost 5 bases, the J end lost 5 bases, and 10 bases lay between the germline ends. This CDR3 comprises 14 residues. Germline CDR1 is MNHNY and CDR2 is SVGAGI (reference sequence). CDR3 nucleotide sequence: TGTGCCAGCAGTGTCGATCCGAATAATTCACCCCTCCACTTT. It translates to CASSVDPNNSPLHF.

The gene calls are TRBV4-2 and TRBJ2-6; 9 positions agree with TRBD2. This CDR3 is 21 amino acids long. V lost 7 bases and J lost 4; bases outside the gene matches: 23. Per the germline V gene, CDR1 is LGHNA and CDR2 is YNFKEQ. The CDR3 DNA sequence: TGTGCCAGCACCCTCCGACAGGGTAGCCTAGCGGGAACCGGGGGGGCCAACGTCCTGACTTTC. It encodes CASTLRQGSLAGTGGANVLTF.

The V call is TRBV7-9, the J call TRBJ1-2; TRBD1 agrees at 11 bases. J was trimmed by 0 bases and V by 5 bases; bases with no gene match: 5. Germline V gene sequence: CDR1 SEHNR, CDR2 FQNEAQ (reference sequence). This CDR3 spans 16 amino acids. The CDR3 region has the DNA TGTGCCAGCAGCCCCCGGACAGGGGGCTCTAACTATGGCTACACCTTC. Its protein is CASSPRTGGSNYGYTF.

This clone was recorded once. The rearrangement uses TRBV28 and TRBJ1-2; a weak D match, TRBD1 (5 bases). V was cut by 4 bases and J by 2 bases, with 11 bases left in between. This CDR3 spans 14 amino acids. Germline CDR1 is MDHEN and CDR2 is SYDVKM. This chain's CDR3 is CASSSPGFNYGYTF. Here the CDR3 DNA reads TGTGCCAGCAGTTCGCCAGGGTTCAACTATGGCTACACCTTC.

This CDR3 is CASSMGGSGSYEQYF. The CDR3 DNA reads as TGTGCCAGCTCAATGGGTGGTTCGGGAAGCTACGAGCAGTACTTC. The chain links TRBV18 to TRBJ2-7; a possible D gene is TRBD2 (5 bases). Germline V gene lookup returns CDR1 KGHSH and CDR2 LQKENI. The V end was cut by 5 bases, the J end by 3 bases, with 17 bases between. The CDR3 is 15 residues long.

Points on this clone: The same CDR3 is also encoded by other DNA sequences in this sample. The chain joins TRBV5-4 to TRBJ1-2; D gene ambiguous. The ends were cut back, 3 bases at V and 4 bases at J, with 7 bases in the middle. Per germline, CDR1 SGHNT and CDR2 YYREEE (reference sequence). The CDR3 sequence is 12 residues long. In nucleotides, the CDR3 is TGTGCCAGCAGCTCGGACGGCTATGGCTACACCTTC. Translated, it gives CASSSDGYGYTF.

This sequence joins TRBV5-1 and TRBJ2-7; TRBD1 agrees at 9 bases. This CDR3 region has 12 residues. With V trimmed by 4 bases and J by 7 bases, 3 bases remained unmatched. In germline, CDR1 is SGHRS, CDR2 YFSETQ. The CDR3 here is CASSGDRGEQYF. DNA of the CDR3: TGCGCCAGCAGCGGCGACAGGGGGGAGCAGTACTTC.

This chain links TRBV21-1 with TRBJ2-1; TRBD2, the table's D call, lacks a check against the DNA. TRBV21-1 is a pseudogene. This CDR3 has 16 residues. CDR3 residues: CASSKVERGSYNEQFF. The CDR3 DNA reads as TGTGCCAGCAGCAAAGTTGAGCGGGGCTCCTACAATGAGCAGTTCTTC.

This clone was picked up one time. This rearrangement joins TRBV7-3 to TRBJ2-6; D perhaps matches TRBD1 (5 bases). Per germline, CDR1 SGHTA and CDR2 FQGTGA. The length of the CDR3 is 15 residues. Trimming cost V 3 bases and J 4 bases, with 10 bases left between them. DNA of the CDR3: TGTGCCAGCAGCTTTGGGGCCCGGGGGGCCAACGTCCTGACTTTC. Translation gives CASSFGARGANVLTF.

The V and J genes are TRBV19 and TRBJ2-1; possibly TRBD2 for D (6 bases). CDR3 length: 17 amino acids. V dropped 1 base and J dropped 5 bases, with 18 bases sitting between them. Germline V gene data show CDR1 as LNHDA and CDR2 as SQIVND (reference sequence). This chain's CDR3 is CASSIGQGGLGDNEQFF. CDR3 nucleotides: TGTGCCAGTAGTATAGGGCAGGGAGGCTTGGGCGACAATGAGCAGTTCTTC.

The sample holds a few counts of this clone. This rearrangement joins TRBV19 to TRBJ2-2; TRBD2 matches at 7 bases. The germline V gene encodes CDR1 LNHDA and CDR2 SQIVND (reference sequence). V dropped 3 bases and J dropped 0; count of bases not matched to a gene: 4. The CDR3 covers 16 residues. The CDR3 here is CASSMYAGANTGELFF. The CDR3 nucleotides are TGTGCCAGTAGTATGTATGCGGGAGCGAACACCGGGGAGCTGTTTTTT.

This clone was seen once. The rearrangement joins TRBV7-2 to TRBJ2-5; 9 bases line up with TRBD2. This CDR3 spans 19 amino acids. Germline CDR1 reads SGHTA; CDR2 reads FQGNSA. Trimming removed 0 bases from V and 0 bases from J; junction bases left unmatched: 11. The CDR3 DNA reads TGTGCCAGCAGCTTAGCTAGAAGTTTAGCGGGGGCGTACCAAGAGACCCAGTACTTC. Protein product: CASSLARSLAGAYQETQYF.

This clone turned up a few times. J is TRBJ2-5 and V is TRBV7-9, with D possibly matching TRBD1 (6 bases). The V gene's germline CDR1 is SEHNR and CDR2 FQNEAQ (reference sequence). Deletions cut 7 bases from V and 4 bases from J, with 13 bases between. The CDR3 is 13 residues long. This CDR3 is CASTWGRGETQYF. CDR3 sequence (DNA): TGTGCCAGCACCTGGGGGCGCGGAGAGACCCAGTACTTC.

The gene calls are TRBV9 and TRBJ2-3; D may be TRBD1 (5 bases). V lost 3 bases to trimming and J lost 6 bases, with 14 bases between them. From germline, CDR1 is SGDLS and CDR2 YYNGEE. The CDR3 sequence is 14 residues long. CDR3 nucleotide sequence: TGTGCCAGCAGCGCCGGACACAATCCGGATACGCAGTATTTT. Encoded protein: CASSAGHNPDTQYF.

This clone was counted between two and nine times. Because the CDR3's place on the DNA is in doubt, the DNA is left out and the CDR3 is given as listed by TCRdb. The chain recombines TRBV6-5 with TRBJ2-7; the D call of TRBD2 is as the table states it, not checked on the DNA. The germline V gene encodes CDR1 MNHEY and CDR2 SVGAGI. The length of the CDR3 is 15 amino acids, counting both ends. The CDR3 region is CASSSSTSGRLKQYF.

The chain employs TRBV2 and TRBJ1-4, with D uncertain. The CDR3 totals 12 residues. The germline gives CDR1 SNHLY, CDR2 FYNNEI. Trimming stripped 3 bases from V and 5 bases from J, with 4 bases between. The DNA for the CDR3 is TGTGCCAGCAGTGATCCCAATGAAAAACTGTTTTTT. This codes for CASSDPNEKLFF.

The V gene is TRBV3-1 (or the pseudogene TRBV3-2), the J gene TRBJ2-1, with D unclear. Germline V lookup: CDR1 LGHDT, CDR2 YNNKEL (reference sequence). The germline V and J ends were trimmed by 0 bases and 13 bases, with 7 bases remaining between them. The CDR3 totals 11 residues. CDR3 nucleotide sequence: TGTGCCAGCAGCCAAGAGGGTGGACAGTTCTTC. Protein: CASSQEGGQFF.

J is TRBJ2-1 and V is TRBV19, with D tentatively TRBD2 (6 bases). Germline lookup yields CDR1 LNHDA and CDR2 SQIVND (reference sequence). The CDR3 covers 15 residues. CDR3 in DNA: TGTGCTACCAAGGTCGGAGGGCAGACCTACAATGAGCAGTTCTTC. It is translated as CATKVGGQTYNEQFF.

The genes are TRBV9 and TRBJ2-5; D gene uncertain. CDR1 and CDR2 from the germline V gene are SGDLS and YYNGEE. V lost 0 bases and J lost 1, with 10 bases in between. The CDR3 spans 15 residues. Written as DNA, the CDR3 is TGTGCCAGCAGCGTAGATTTGGCTTCCCAAGAGACCCAGTACTTC. Translated, it gives CASSVDLASQETQYF.

The rearrangement uses TRBV19 and TRBJ2-7; 8 bases are shared with TRBD1. Looked up from germline, CDR1 is LNHDA and CDR2 is SQIVND (reference sequence). J gave up 0 bases and V 5 bases, and 24 bases lay outside the gene matches. This CDR3 has 21 residues. The CDR3 region has the DNA TGTGCCAGTAGTCATGACCTTCTCAGGGGGCGTCAGCGTCAGAGCTCCTACGAGCAGTACTTC. It encodes CASSHDLLRGRQRQSSYEQYF.